These 4 T cell receptor beta chains came from one sample sequenced in a study of technical replicates of blood from several donors (dated by TCRdb to 2015 to 2018). Receptor libraries were prepared by the immunoSEQ multiplex PCR assay. TCRdb provides this immuneACCESS table in a form limited to in-frame rearrangements. Some clones are lacking; in checked studies, under half of them reflect an unresolved V gene, and why the rest are absent is not known. The sample table lists some 91,000 clones, 90% to 96% of them with a count of one. About 0.24% of the sample lies in the top ten. The sample taken for sequencing was T cells isolated from PBMCs. The receptors come from a human donor in good health.

This chain connects TRBV10-1 to TRBJ1-1, with a possible D match to TRBD1 (6 bases). The germline V and J ends were trimmed by 6 bases and 7 bases, with 21 bases remaining between them. CDR1 WNHNN and CDR2 SYGVQD come from the germline V gene (reference sequence). The CDR3 covers 15 residues. CDR3 nucleotides: TGCGCCAGCAGCCCGAGTCTTGGGGGCGGGGGTGAAGCTTTCTTT. Its translation is CASSPSLGGGGEAFF.

The gene calls are TRBV4-1 and TRBJ2-6, with 7 bases matching TRBD2. CDR3 length: 21 residues. Germline V CDR1 and CDR2: MGHRA, YSYEKL. Trimming took 6 bases from V and 0 from J; bases not matched to a gene: 20. CDR3 amino acids: CASREDRRERPQSSGANVLTF. The CDR3 DNA follows: TGCGCCAGCAGAGAAGATAGGCGGGAGAGGCCCCAGAGCTCTGGGGCCAACGTCCTGACTTTC.

CDR3 DNA sequence: TGTGCCAGCAGCCAGGAGGACAGGGAGAAAAAACTGTTTTTT. This codes for CASSQEDREKKLFF. The chain links TRBV5-6 to TRBJ1-4, with 8 nucleotides matching TRBD1. The CDR3 is made up of 14 amino acids. In germline, CDR1 is SGHDT, CDR2 YYEEEE. Trimming cost V 4 bases and J 9 bases; bases outside gene matches: 8.

V is TRBV19 and J is TRBJ1-2, with TRBD1 matching over 8 bases. The CDR3 is made up of 12 amino acids. V was pared by 10 bases and J by 8 bases, with 9 bases of the junction left unmatched. Germline values: CDR1 LNHDA, CDR2 SQIVND (reference sequence). CDR3 protein: CATWTGLGGYTF. For the CDR3, the DNA is TGTGCCACCTGGACAGGGCTGGGGGGCTACACCTTC. The full variable domain, rest sourced from reference TRBV19 and TRBJ1-2, is DGGITQSPKYLFRKEGQNVTLSCEQNLNHDAMYWYRQDPGQGLRLIYYSQIVNDFQKGDIAEGYSVSREKKESFPLTVTSAQKNPTAFYLCATWTGLGGYTFGSGTRLTVV.